The 14 T cell receptor beta chains given below trace back to one sample, sequenced in a study of shared clonotypes between healthy human individuals. The data were produced by immunoSEQ multiplex PCR, yet TCRdb's version contains in-frame clones alone and is incomplete. The repertoire holds about 1.1 million clones, with approximately 77% as singletons. Sequences were obtained from memory CD4+ T cells from PBMCs. Subset described: CD45RA-negative fraction. These receptors were obtained from a young man in good health. Some clones in this sample may be carry-over from other donors' samples.

This chain links TRBV2 with TRBJ2-3, with 8 bases lining up with TRBD2. Germline V gene sequence: CDR1 SNHLY, CDR2 FYNNEI. Trimming at V came to 4 bases and at J to 3 bases, leaving 6 bases not matched to a gene. The length of the CDR3 is 15 residues. The CDR3 is CASSAAGAVTDTQYF. The CDR3 DNA is TGTGCCAGCAGTGCAGCGGGAGCAGTTACAGATACGCAGTATTTT.

The J gene is TRBJ2-2, the V gene TRBV6-1; 7 nucleotides match TRBD2. After removal of 6 bases from V and 5 bases from J, the junction contained 6 bases not matched to a gene. Germline-derived CDR1 and CDR2 are MNHNS and SASEGT. The CDR3 extends over 14 amino acids. The CDR3 region has the DNA TGTGCCAGCAGAGGGCGGGGAGGGACCGGGGAGCTGTTTTTT. Translation gives CASRGRGGTGELFF.

The chain has TRBV27 and TRBJ1-2; 8 nucleotides line up with TRBD1. V shed 8 bases, J shed 8 bases, and the junction held 10 bases outside the gene matches. CDR1 and CDR2 (germline): MNHEY, SMNVEV (reference sequence). The CDR3 length is 13 residues. CDR3 DNA: TGTGCCAGCGGTAGATACAGGGGGGAGGGCTACACCTTC. Protein sequence: CASGRYRGEGYTF.

This chain links TRBV10-3 with TRBJ2-1; 11 positions agree with TRBD2. Germline CDR1 is ENHRY and CDR2 is SYGVKD. CDR3 length: 13 amino acids. V was clipped by 2 bases and J by 15 bases; unmatched bases: 6. CDR3 loop: CAISETSGRIPFF. CDR3 DNA: TGTGCCATCAGTGAGACTAGCGGGAGAATCCCGTTCTTC.

The chain carries TRBV7-2 and TRBJ2-2, with 13 nucleotides matching TRBD2. Trimming took 5 bases from V and 0 from J; bases not matched to a gene: 6. The germline V gene has CDR1 SGHTA and CDR2 FQGNSA. The CDR3 sequence is 18 residues long. The CDR3 coding sequence is TGTGCCAGCAGCCATGGGACTAGCGGGAAGGCGAACACCGGGGAGCTGTTTTTT. Translation gives CASSHGTSGKANTGELFF.

This clone was seen a single time. The chain employs TRBV4-1 and TRBJ2-2, with 8 bases that match TRBD1. This CDR3 has 16 residues. CDR1 and CDR2 from the germline V gene are MGHRA and YSYEKL. V lost 4 bases to trimming and J lost 5 bases; unmatched junction nucleotides: 9. CDR3 protein: CASSRKTGAETGELFF. The CDR3 DNA reads as TGCGCCAGCAGCCGCAAGACAGGGGCCGAGACCGGGGAGCTGTTTTTT.

The V and J genes are TRBV18 and TRBJ2-5; no reliable D call. Trimming cost V 0 bases and J 5 bases, with 7 bases left between them. In germline, CDR1 is KGHSH, CDR2 LQKENI. The CDR3 has 13 residues. CDR3 nucleotide sequence: TGTGCCAGCTCACCACCGGCTCGGGAGACCCAGTACTTC. Protein product: CASSPPARETQYF.

This clone was picked up a small number of times. The chain carries TRBV28 and TRBJ1-2, with 7 bases lining up with TRBD1. V was clipped by 4 bases and J by 8 bases; unmatched bases: 10. Germline values: CDR1 MDHEN, CDR2 SYDVKM. The length of the CDR3 is 14 residues. CDR3 in DNA: TGTGCCAGCAGTTCATTCTCGACAGGGACAGGCTACACCTTC. Protein: CASSSFSTGTGYTF.

The chain joins TRBV29-1 to TRBJ2-3, with TRBD2 identical over 12 bases. This CDR3 comprises 16 residues. V gave up 6 bases and J gave up 2 bases; unmatched junction bases: 9. Germline CDR1 is SQVTM and CDR2 is ANQGSEA. The CDR3 reads CSVGHASGRATDTQYF. As DNA, the CDR3 is TGCAGCGTGGGGCACGCTAGCGGGAGGGCCACAGATACGCAGTATTTT.

The genes are TRBV20-1 and TRBJ2-7, with D uncertain. Trimming shortened V by 0 bases and J by 6 bases, and 6 bases separated the two germline ends. CDR3 length: 11 amino acids. Germline-derived CDR1 and CDR2 are DFQATT and SNEGSKA (reference sequence). CDR3 in amino acids: CSARDWGEQYF. The CDR3 bases are TGCAGTGCTAGAGATTGGGGCGAGCAGTACTTC.

The chain couples TRBV10-1 to TRBJ1-5; the D is unclear. This CDR3 has 13 amino acids. Between the trimmed V and J ends, which lost 4 bases and 5 bases, there was a span of 9 bases. The germline V gene encodes CDR1 WNHNN and CDR2 SYGVQD (reference sequence). CDR3 DNA: TGCGCCAGCAGTGGGGCAATAGATCAGCCCCAGCATTTT. It codes for CASSGAIDQPQHF.

This clone was seen once. V is TRBV5-1 and J is TRBJ2-1; D not certain. Trimming pared 0 bases from V and 2 bases from J, leaving 15 bases between. The CDR3 spans 17 residues. The V gene's germline CDR1 is SGHRS and CDR2 YFSETQ. CDR3 bases: TGCGCCAGCAGCTTGGTGGGTAGTGTGAGCCCCTACAATGAGCAGTTCTTC. Its translation is CASSLVGSVSPYNEQFF.

The chain couples TRBV11-2 to TRBJ2-1; D uncertain. The CDR3 sequence is 13 residues long. Germline V lookup: CDR1 SGHAT, CDR2 FQNNGV. The germline V and J ends were trimmed by 2 bases and 6 bases, with 8 bases remaining between them. The CDR3 loop is CASSLTWINEQFF. The CDR3 nucleotides read TGTGCCAGCAGCTTAACATGGATCAATGAGCAGTTCTTC.

This clone has only a few counts. The chain carries TRBV19 and TRBJ1-1, with unresolved D. Germline CDR1 is LNHDA and CDR2 is SQIVND (reference sequence). Trimming removed 5 bases at V and 1 base at J, with 11 bases between. The CDR3 length is 14 residues. The CDR3 region is CASSPIGTNTEAFF. The CDR3 DNA reads as TGTGCCAGTAGTCCTATCGGCACGAACACTGAAGCTTTCTTT.